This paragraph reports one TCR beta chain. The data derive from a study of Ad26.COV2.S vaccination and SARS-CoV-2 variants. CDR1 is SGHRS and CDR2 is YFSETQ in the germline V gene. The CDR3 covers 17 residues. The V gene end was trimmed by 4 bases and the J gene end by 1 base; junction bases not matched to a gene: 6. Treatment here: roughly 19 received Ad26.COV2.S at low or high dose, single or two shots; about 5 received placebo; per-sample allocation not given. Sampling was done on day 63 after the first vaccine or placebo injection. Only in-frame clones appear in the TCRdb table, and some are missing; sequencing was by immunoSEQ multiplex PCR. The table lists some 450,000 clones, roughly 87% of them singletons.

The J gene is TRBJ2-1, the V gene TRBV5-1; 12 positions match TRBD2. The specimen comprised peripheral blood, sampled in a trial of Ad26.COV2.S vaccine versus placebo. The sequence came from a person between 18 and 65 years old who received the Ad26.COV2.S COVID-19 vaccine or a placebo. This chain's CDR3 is CASSILGLAGSYNEQFF. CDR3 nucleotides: TGCGCCAGCAGCATCCTGGGACTAGCGGGTTCCTACAATGAGCAGTTCTTC. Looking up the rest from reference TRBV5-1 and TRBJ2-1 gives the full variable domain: KAGVTQTPRYLIKTRGQQVTLSCSPISGHRSVSWYQQTPGQGLQFLFEYFSETQRNKGNFPGRFSGRQFSNSRSEMNVSTLELGDSALYLCASSILGLAGSYNEQFFGPGTRLTVL.